This T cell receptor beta chain was recorded in a study of T-cell reconstitution after alpha-beta-depleted transplantation in children. The TCRbeta library was prepared with unique molecular identifiers. A single record per CDR3 protein comes from TCRdb applying MiXCR to the PCR reads. The sample has some 290,000 distinct CDR3 sequences, 9.9% seen once; the top ten hold around 10%. The sample holds many counts of this clonotype. The CDR3 has 15 residues. In germline, CDR1 is LNHNV, CDR2 YYDKDF (reference sequence). Trimming stripped 0 bases from V and 0 bases from J, with 9 bases between. This sequence originates from a human donor who donated a stem cell graft to a child with SCID. The rearrangement uses TRBV15 and TRBJ2-7; D is unclear. This sample comprised PBMCs from the stem cell graft donor, obtained from the stem cell graft. The CDR3 spells CATSRDVDNSYEQYF. The CDR3 region has the DNA TGTGCCACCAGCAGAGATGTCGACAACTCCTACGAGCAGTACTTC.